Presented here are 13 T cell receptor beta chains from one specimen sequenced in a study of CD8 T cells in Susac syndrome. Random hexamers were used to reverse transcribe the RNA input (about 0.45 to 1 ug). TCRdb itself ran the immunoSEQ multiplex PCR reads through MiXCR, one entry per CDR3 protein. The sample contains 350,000 to 550,000 distinct CDR3 sequences, more than 80% of which appear only once. Sequencing was done on a sample of CD8+ T cells from PBMCs. The receptor set was obtained from a human donor with multiple sclerosis.

The chain carries TRBV2 and TRBJ1-6; no clear D gene. Germline lookup yields CDR1 SNHLY and CDR2 FYNNEI. V was cut by 0 bases and J by 4 bases, with 4 bases left in between. The CDR3 extends over 14 amino acids. The CDR3 coding sequence is TGTGCCAGCAGTGAAGCGACTTATAATTCACCCCTCCACTTT. Protein product: CASSEATYNSPLHF.

V and J are TRBV10-3 and TRBJ1-4; D is ambiguous. The length of the CDR3 is 15 residues. Germline V gene data show CDR1 as ENHRY and CDR2 as SYGVKD. The V and J ends lost 0 bases and 5 bases respectively, with 10 bases between them. The CDR3 loop is CAISESSTANEKLFF. DNA of the CDR3: TGTGCCATCAGTGAGTCCAGTACAGCAAATGAAAAACTGTTTTTT.

The chain is built from TRBV10-3 and TRBJ2-7, with D possibly TRBD2 on 5 matching bases. CDR3 length: 12 residues. Trimming took 3 bases from V and 5 from J, leaving 8 bases between them. Germline V gene lookup returns CDR1 ENHRY and CDR2 SYGVKD. Here the CDR3 reads CAISESADEQYF. In DNA, the CDR3 is TGTGCCATCAGTGAATCAGCGGACGAGCAGTACTTC.

J is TRBJ2-7 and V is TRBV10-3, with no clear D. CDR1 and CDR2 from the germline V gene are ENHRY and SYGVKD. The V end lost 0 bases, the J end lost 6 bases, and 3 bases lay between the germline ends. The CDR3 runs 11 residues. This CDR3 reads CAISESIEQYF. The CDR3 DNA sequence: TGTGCCATCAGTGAGTCGATCGAGCAGTACTTC.

The chain is built from TRBV7-9 and TRBJ1-2; D unclear. Germline-derived CDR1 and CDR2 are SEHNR and FQNEAQ (reference sequence). This CDR3 contains 13 residues. The V gene lost 1 base and the J gene lost 6 bases, with 9 bases spanning the gap. CDR3 region: CASSLGGLDGYTF. The CDR3, as DNA: TGTGCCAGCAGCTTAGGTGGTTTAGATGGCTACACCTTC.

This rearrangement joins TRBV12-2 to TRBJ1-1; the table's TRBD1 call for D was not verified on the DNA. TRBV12-2 represents a pseudogene. The CDR3 contains 16 residues. The chain's CDR3 is CASRPGTGTGNTEAFF. CDR3 sequence (DNA): TGTGCAAGTCGCCCCGGTACCGGGACAGGGAACACTGAAGCTTTCTTT.

The rearrangement links TRBV20-1 to TRBJ1-1; 11 bases map to TRBD1. Germline lookup yields CDR1 DFQATT and CDR2 SNEGSKA (reference sequence). The CDR3 is 14 amino acids. J was trimmed by 1 base and V by 5 bases; bases with no gene match: 3. This CDR3 reads CSAQGQGENTEAFF. As DNA, the CDR3 is TGCAGTGCTCAGGGACAGGGGGAGAACACTGAAGCTTTCTTT.

The chain joins TRBV2 to TRBJ2-6, with 8 nucleotides matching TRBD2. Losses at the gene ends were 7 bases for V and 4 bases for J; bases not matched to a gene: 6. This CDR3 contains 15 residues. CDR1 is SNHLY, CDR2 FYNNEI, per germline. CDR3 DNA sequence: TGTGCCAGCAAAGCGGGAGTAGTGGGGGCCAACGTCCTGACTTTC. Its protein product is CASKAGVVGANVLTF.

The chain links TRBV10-3 to TRBJ1-1; D unresolved. Germline CDR1 and CDR2: ENHRY and SYGVKD. Trimming took 1 base from V and 2 from J, leaving 5 bases between them. The CDR3 sequence is 13 residues long. This CDR3 reads CAISEYVNTEAFF. CDR3 nucleotide sequence: TGTGCCATCAGTGAGTACGTTAACACTGAAGCTTTCTTT.

The chain has TRBV5-1 and TRBJ1-2, with D perhaps matching TRBD1 (5 bases). V was trimmed by 2 bases and J by 11 bases, leaving 16 bases between them. Germline V gene sequence: CDR1 SGHRS, CDR2 YFSETQ. This CDR3 contains 13 residues. CDR3 sequence: CASSFLYRRRYTF. In DNA, the CDR3 is TGCGCCAGCAGCTTTTTGTACAGGAGAAGGTACACCTTC. Variable domain in full (rest from reference TRBV5-1 and TRBJ1-2): KAGVTQTPRYLIKTRGQQVTLSCSPISGHRSVSWYQQTPGQGLQFLFEYFSETQRNKGNFPGRFSGRQFSNSRSEMNVSTLELGDSALYLCASSFLYRRRYTFGSGTRLTVV.

This clonotype was recorded once. V gene TRBV2 combines with J gene TRBJ2-7; 7 positions agree with TRBD2. The CDR3 is 13 amino acids. Germline V gene sequence: CDR1 SNHLY, CDR2 FYNNEI. The junction had 5 bases not matched to a gene; V was cut back by 7 bases and J by 2 bases. CDR3 in DNA: TGTGCCAGCACGGGGGGAAGCCCCTACGAGCAGTACTTC. This encodes CASTGGSPYEQYF.

J is TRBJ2-1 and V is TRBV12-3 or TRBV12-4; 8 positions agree with TRBD1. V lost 4 bases and J lost 5; bases outside the gene matches: 4. The CDR3 has 14 amino acids. CDR3 nucleotides: TGTGCCAGCAGTTACGGACAGGGCAACAATGAGCAGTTCTTC. Protein: CASSYGQGNNEQFF.

This chain uses TRBV6-1 with TRBJ2-7; no clear D gene. Between the trimmed V and J ends, which lost 6 bases and 4 bases, there was a span of 7 bases. This CDR3 has 11 residues. CDR1 and CDR2 from the germline V gene are MNHNS and SASEGT. CDR3 sequence reads: CASRSVYEQYF. The DNA for the CDR3 is TGTGCCAGCAGGTCAGTGTACGAGCAGTACTTC.